The 19 T cell receptor beta chains presented below share a single source sample, sequenced in a study of T cell responses to AZD1222 COVID-19 vaccine. Measured with immunoSEQ multiplex PCR; TCRdb has only the in-frame clones, and not every one. The sample shows 180,000 or so clones, approximately 92% of them seen only once. Specimen: peripheral blood, collected on day 0 of AZD1222 vaccination. The source of these receptors is an adult in good health.

The chain carries TRBV12-5 and TRBJ2-1; D gene unclear. There are 14 residues in the CDR3. With 7 bases removed from V and 0 bases from J, the gap between germline ends came to 10 bases. The germline V gene has CDR1 LGHNT and CDR2 FRNRAP. The CDR3, as DNA: TGTGCTAGTGTTGGCGGATCCTCCTACAATGAGCAGTTCTTC. It is translated as CASVGGSSYNEQFF.

This CDR3 is CASSPGVGWHSPLHF. The CDR3 region has the DNA TGTGCCAGCAGTCCCGGGGTGGGGTGGCATTCACCCCTCCACTTT. The chain employs TRBV27 and TRBJ1-6; no definite D call. CDR1 MNHEY and CDR2 SMNVEV come from the germline V gene (reference sequence). V lost 5 bases and J lost 8, with 16 bases in between. CDR3 length: 15 amino acids.

The V call is TRBV6-5, the J call TRBJ1-3; D is ambiguous. The CDR3 is 15 amino acids. Trimming left V 7 bases short and J 0 bases short, with 13 bases between. Looked up from germline, CDR1 is MNHEY and CDR2 is SVGAGI. The CDR3 loop is CASTEWGGSGNTIYF. The CDR3 bases are TGTGCCAGCACCGAATGGGGAGGCTCTGGAAACACCATATATTTT.

DNA for the CDR3: TGTGCCACCAGTGATGGACGGAACTATGGCTACACCTTC. It specifies CATSDGRNYGYTF. The chain links TRBV24-1 to TRBJ1-2; D is uncertain. This CDR3 contains 13 residues. The V and J ends lost 3 bases and 2 bases respectively, with 6 bases between them. The V gene's germline CDR1 is KGHDR and CDR2 SFDVKD.

V gene TRBV7-2 combines with J gene TRBJ1-4; D is uncertain. Germline loops: CDR1 SGHTA, CDR2 FQGNSA. The V and J ends lost 2 bases and 7 bases respectively, with 11 bases between them. The CDR3 extends over 14 amino acids. DNA for the CDR3: TGTGCCAGCAGCTTAAGCTTCGTCGGTGAAAAACTGTTTTTT. As protein: CASSLSFVGEKLFF. Full variable domain (rest looked up from reference TRBV7-2 and TRBJ1-4): GAGVSQSPSNKVTEKGKDVELRCDPISGHTALYWYRQSLGQGLEFLIYFQGNSAPDKSGLPSDRFSAERTGGSVSTLTIQRTQQEDSAVYLCASSLSFVGEKLFFGSGTQLSVL.

This clone was observed a single time. V is TRBV3-1 (or the pseudogene TRBV3-2) and J is TRBJ2-1; D call uncertain. V lost 8 bases to trimming and J lost 5 bases, with 7 bases between them. The CDR3 contains 11 residues. The V gene's germline CDR1 is LGHDT and CDR2 YNNKEL (reference sequence). The CDR3 region is CASVRNNEQFF. The CDR3 bases are TGTGCCAGCGTCAGAAACAATGAGCAGTTCTTC.

This chain links TRBV5-1 with TRBJ1-2, with 8 nucleotides matching TRBD1. The CDR3 covers 17 residues. V shed 0 bases, J shed 4 bases, and the junction held 11 bases outside the gene matches. Germline V gene sequence: CDR1 SGHRS, CDR2 YFSETQ. The CDR3 DNA reads as TGCGCCAGCAGCTTGGATATTCAGGGGGCTTTTACCTATGGCTACACCTTC. This gives the protein CASSLDIQGAFTYGYTF.

This clone was picked up one time. This chain links TRBV2 with TRBJ1-2, with 9 bases that match TRBD1. The V gene end was trimmed by 6 bases and the J gene end by 8 bases; junction bases not matched to a gene: 4. Germline CDR1 reads SNHLY; CDR2 reads FYNNEI. This CDR3 is built from 12 residues. The CDR3 nucleotides read TGTGCCAGCAGAGCGACAGGGGGAGGCTACACCTTC. Protein sequence: CASRATGGGYTF.

V and J are TRBV18 and TRBJ1-4, with D tentatively TRBD1 (5 bases). The CDR3 consists of 14 residues. Germline lookup yields CDR1 KGHSH and CDR2 LQKENI. With 3 bases removed from V and 0 bases from J, the gap between germline ends came to 5 bases. CDR3 nucleotide sequence: TGTGCCAGCTCACCGGGGGCAACTAATGAAAAACTGTTTTTT. Protein: CASSPGATNEKLFF.

The V gene is TRBV20-1, the J gene TRBJ2-7; D not certain. V lost 3 bases, J lost 6 bases, and 12 bases lay in between. The germline CDR1 and CDR2 sequences are DFQATT and SNEGSKA (reference sequence). The CDR3 has 12 residues. DNA of the CDR3: TGCAGTGCTAGTAGGGAAGTAGGCGAGCAGTACTTC. Translated, it gives CSASREVGEQYF.

J is TRBJ2-1 and V is TRBV2, with D tentatively TRBD1 (6 bases). Trimming stripped 10 bases from V and 10 bases from J, with 11 bases between. CDR3 size: 10 residues. Germline V CDR1 and CDR2: SNHLY, FYNNEI. CDR3 DNA sequence: TGTGCCATCCAGGGGTCAGAGCAGTTCTTC. It specifies CAIQGSEQFF. The full variable domain, in which reference TRBV2 and TRBJ2-1 provide the parts outside the CDR3, is EPEVTQTPSHQVTQMGQEVILRCVPISNHLYFYWYRQILGQKVEFLVSFYNNEISEKSEIFDDQFSVERPDGSNFTLKIRSTKLEDSAMYFCAIQGSEQFFGPGTRLTVL.

The chain uses TRBV19 and TRBJ1-1; the D gene is possibly TRBD1 (5 bases). Trimming took off 3 bases at V and 5 bases at J, with 19 bases between the two ends. The CDR3 loop spans 16 amino acids. Germline CDR1 reads LNHDA; CDR2 reads SQIVND (reference sequence). The CDR3 spells CASSIYGKAKGTEAFF. CDR3 sequence (DNA): TGTGCCAGTAGTATCTACGGCAAGGCGAAGGGGACTGAAGCTTTCTTT.

The rearrangement uses TRBV18 and TRBJ1-1; D unclear. Trimming removed 4 bases at V and 2 bases at J, with 14 bases between. Germline CDR1 reads KGHSH; CDR2 reads LQKENI. There are 15 residues in the CDR3. CDR3 DNA: TGTGCCAGCTCACGGACTATATCGACTAACACTGAAGCTTTCTTT. Its protein is CASSRTISTNTEAFF.

V and J are TRBV7-2 and TRBJ2-7; D is ambiguous. The CDR3 is 12 amino acids. CDR1 SGHTA and CDR2 FQGNSA come from the germline V gene. The V and J ends lost 5 bases and 7 bases respectively, with 12 bases between them. This CDR3 is CASSLRGREQYF. DNA of the CDR3: TGTGCCAGCAGCCTTCGTGGGCGGGAGCAGTACTTC.

The chain is built from TRBV27 and TRBJ1-1, with D possibly TRBD1 on 5 matching bases. Deletions cut 4 bases from V and 1 base from J, with 7 bases between. There are 13 residues in the CDR3. Germline CDR1 reads MNHEY; CDR2 reads SMNVEV (reference sequence). CDR3 nucleotide sequence: TGTGCCAGCAGTTACGGGACGAACACTGAAGCTTTCTTT. Encoded protein: CASSYGTNTEAFF.

To note about this clone: A junction end diverges from the germline sequence, so it may reflect a read error. This specimen includes other DNA sequences encoding the same CDR3. This rearrangement joins TRBV19 to TRBJ1-2; tentatively, D is TRBD1 (5 bases). This CDR3 is built from 14 residues. Germline CDR1 reads LNHDA; CDR2 reads SQIVND (reference sequence). The CDR3 is CASLDRPPNYGYTF. The DNA of the CDR3 is TGTGCCTCCCTAGACAGACCTCCTAACTATGGCTACACCTTT.

The rearrangement uses TRBV5-5 and TRBJ1-2, with D perhaps matching TRBD1 (6 bases). This CDR3 contains 13 residues. CDR1 is SGHKS and CDR2 is YYEKEE in the germline V gene (reference sequence). V was cut by 0 bases and J by 8 bases, with 11 bases left in between. The CDR3 region is CASSLVPGAGYTF. The CDR3 nucleotides read TGTGCCAGCAGCTTGGTGCCGGGGGCAGGCTACACCTTC.

The J gene is TRBJ1-5, the V gene TRBV19, with D unresolved. Germline loops: CDR1 LNHDA, CDR2 SQIVND (reference sequence). The CDR3 has 16 residues. V shed 8 bases and J shed 4 bases, with 21 bases lying between them. For the CDR3, the DNA is TGTGCCAGTCACACCGGACTGAGGGCAATAAATCAGCCCCAGCATTTT. Protein product: CASHTGLRAINQPQHF.

The chain has TRBV29-1 and TRBJ1-5, with D uncertain. The CDR3 is 13 amino acids. V was pared by 4 bases and J by 7 bases, with 14 bases between. CDR1 and CDR2 (germline): SQVTM, ANQGSEA. DNA of the CDR3: TGCAGCGTTGCAGCAGGTCAGAGCCAGCCCCAGCATTTT. Translating gives CSVAAGQSQPQHF.